Shown below are 23 T cell receptor beta chains from a single sample sequenced in a study of brain T cells in children with intractable seizures. The table came from immunoSEQ multiplex PCR; TCRdb's copy has only in-frame clones and leaves some out. The sample lists 50,000 to 80,000 clones, 95% to 97% occurring once. This material consisted of peripheral blood, taken at surgery. The receptors here all came from a boy under three years old with focal cortical dysplasia and intractable seizures.

A single count supports this clone. V gene TRBV10-3 combines with J gene TRBJ2-1, with D perhaps matching TRBD1 (5 bases). The CDR3 covers 15 residues. The V gene lost 8 bases and the J gene lost 4 bases, with 18 bases spanning the gap. CDR1 and CDR2 from the germline V gene are ENHRY and SYGVKD. CDR3 sequence (DNA): TGTGCCATCGGGGCGGCTAGTTTTCCATACAATGAGCAGTTCTTC. It yields the protein CAIGAASFPYNEQFF.

The genes are TRBV10-3 and TRBJ2-3; 10 bases line up with TRBD2. CDR1 is ENHRY, CDR2 SYGVKD, per germline. J lost 5 bases, V lost 4 bases, and 3 bases had no gene match. This CDR3 is built from 14 residues. CDR3: CAISGAGGRDTQYF. The CDR3 nucleotides read TGTGCCATCAGTGGAGCGGGAGGGCGAGATACGCAGTATTTT.

This clone is a singleton in its sample. The CDR3 DNA reads TGTGCCAGCAGCCCTCGACACCGTAATGAAAAACTGTTTTTT. Protein sequence: CASSPRHRNEKLFF. The gene calls are TRBV7-9 and TRBJ1-4; the D is unclear. CDR1 is SEHNR, CDR2 FQNEAQ, per germline (reference sequence). The CDR3 totals 14 residues. Between the trimmed V and J ends, which lost 5 bases and 4 bases, there was a span of 11 bases.

This chain links TRBV4-1 with TRBJ2-1, with 7 bases identical to TRBD2. CDR3 length: 15 amino acids. The V gene end was trimmed by 4 bases and the J gene end by 6 bases; junction bases not matched to a gene: 9. CDR1 MGHRA and CDR2 YSYEKL come from the germline V gene. CDR3 nucleotides: TGCGCCAGCAGCCTGGGACTACGAGGGGTCAATGAGCAGTTCTTC. It encodes CASSLGLRGVNEQFF.

The CDR3 loop is CASSLDGSTDTQYF. CDR3 bases: TGCGCCAGCAGCCTCGACGGTAGCACAGATACGCAGTATTTT. V usage is TRBV5-1 and J usage is TRBJ2-3; D gene ambiguous. Germline CDR1 SGHRS, CDR2 YFSETQ. This CDR3 is built from 14 residues. Trimming pared 4 bases from V and 0 bases from J, leaving 9 bases between.

The chain combines TRBV6-5 with TRBJ1-3; no firm D call. Germline assignment: CDR1 MNHEY and CDR2 SVGAGI. V dropped 8 bases and J dropped 1 base, with 6 bases sitting between them. CDR3 length equals 12 residues. The chain's CDR3 is CASVGSGNTIYF. CDR3 DNA: TGTGCCAGCGTGGGGTCTGGAAACACCATATATTTT.

The chain couples TRBV5-1 to TRBJ2-1, with 10 bases aligning to TRBD1. Germline V gene data show CDR1 as SGHRS and CDR2 as YFSETQ. J lost 9 bases, V lost 5 bases, and 8 bases had no gene match. The CDR3 loop spans 14 amino acids. CDR3: CASSSDRGLGEQFF. CDR3 DNA: TGCGCCAGCAGTTCCGACAGGGGGCTGGGTGAGCAGTTCTTC. The whole variable domain, remainder taken from reference TRBV5-1 and TRBJ2-1, is KAGVTQTPRYLIKTRGQQVTLSCSPISGHRSVSWYQQTPGQGLQFLFEYFSETQRNKGNFPGRFSGRQFSNSRSEMNVSTLELGDSALYLCASSSDRGLGEQFFGPGTRLTVL.

This clone was detected only once. The CDR3 reads CASSYPLAGGTYEQYF. The CDR3 DNA is TGTGCCAGCAGTTACCCACTAGCGGGAGGAACTTACGAGCAGTACTTC. The chain is built from TRBV6-5 and TRBJ2-7; TRBD2 agrees at 12 bases. Germline CDR1 is MNHEY and CDR2 is SVGAGI. The CDR3 spans 16 residues. Trimming took 2 bases from V and 4 from J; bases not matched to a gene: 6.

The gene calls are TRBV5-6 and TRBJ2-7; TRBD1 might be the D (5 bases). The germline V gene encodes CDR1 SGHDT and CDR2 YYEEEE. Between the trimmed V and J ends, which lost 2 bases and 1 base, there was a span of 10 bases. This CDR3 has 14 residues. The CDR3 bases are TGTGCCAGCAGCTTAATCCAGGGATCCTACGAGCAGTACTTC. Its translation: CASSLIQGSYEQYF. The full variable domain, with the rest looked up from reference TRBV5-6 and TRBJ2-7, is DAGVTQSPTHLIKTRGQQVTLRCSPKSGHDTVSWYQQALGQGPQFIFQYYEEEERQRGNFPDRFSGHQFPNYSSELNVNALLLGDSALYLCASSLIQGSYEQYFGPGTRLTVT.

This chain joins TRBV5-1 and TRBJ1-4; 9 nucleotides align to TRBD1. Germline lookup yields CDR1 SGHRS and CDR2 YFSETQ. This CDR3 is 14 amino acids long. The V gene end was trimmed by 4 bases and the J gene end by 8 bases; junction bases not matched to a gene: 6. The CDR3 region has the DNA TGCGCCAGCAGCCGGGACAGGGTGGGGGAAAAACTGTTTTTT. Its translation is CASSRDRVGEKLFF.

This chain links TRBV18 with TRBJ1-1, with 8 bases identical to TRBD1. Germline V gene data show CDR1 as KGHSH and CDR2 as LQKENI. The CDR3 extends over 15 amino acids. Losses at the gene ends were 1 base for V and 4 bases for J; bases not matched to a gene: 5. The CDR3 DNA is TGTGCCAGCTCACCACGCCAGGGGGCCGGCACTGAAGCTTTCTTT. Translated: CASSPRQGAGTEAFF.

J is TRBJ2-1 and V is TRBV6-1, with TRBD2 matching 9 bases. The CDR3 is 17 residues long. Losses at the gene ends were 4 bases for V and 8 bases for J; bases not matched to a gene: 15. In germline, CDR1 is MNHNS, CDR2 SASEGT. The CDR3 spells CASSGVVGREGRDEQFF. The CDR3 nucleotides read TGTGCCAGCAGTGGAGTCGTTGGGCGGGAGGGCCGTGATGAGCAGTTCTTC.

This clone was seen a handful of times. The V gene is TRBV7-2, the J gene TRBJ1-5, with D hard to call. Trimming removed 5 bases from V and 7 bases from J, with 9 bases in between. This CDR3 spans 12 amino acids. Germline assignment: CDR1 SGHTA and CDR2 FQGNSA. The CDR3 sequence is CASSMDGQPQHF. The CDR3 region has the DNA TGTGCCAGCAGCATGGACGGCCAGCCCCAGCATTTT.

V is TRBV18 and J is TRBJ2-1; 7 positions agree with TRBD2. This CDR3 comprises 14 residues. The trim removed 6 bases at V and 9 bases at J, leaving 11 bases unmatched. Germline V gives CDR1 KGHSH, CDR2 LQKENI. CDR3 amino acids: CASSRTGGLGEQFF. The CDR3 bases are TGTGCCAGCTCTCGAACGGGGGGACTTGGTGAGCAGTTCTTC. Together with reference TRBV18 and TRBJ2-1, the CDR3 gives the full variable domain: NAGVMQNPRHLVRRRGQEARLRCSPMKGHSHVYWYRQLPEEGLKFMVYLQKENIIDESGMPKERFSAEFPKEGPSILRIQQVVRGDSAAYFCASSRTGGLGEQFFGPGTRLTVL.

The chain is built from TRBV19 and TRBJ2-7, with 8 positions matching TRBD1. The CDR3 contains 16 residues. V was clipped by 6 bases and J by 4 bases; unmatched bases: 14. Germline lookup yields CDR1 LNHDA and CDR2 SQIVND (reference sequence). This chain's CDR3 is CASRHLRDRTEYEQYF. In DNA form, the CDR3 reads TGTGCCAGTAGGCACTTGAGGGACAGGACAGAATACGAGCAGTACTTC.

This clone was counted a single time. The chain couples TRBV7-9 to TRBJ2-3, with a weak D call TRBD1 (6 bases). The germline gives CDR1 SEHNR, CDR2 FQNEAQ (reference sequence). V was trimmed by 5 bases and J by 6 bases, leaving 27 bases between them. The CDR3 contains 18 residues. The CDR3 DNA reads as TGTGCCAGCAGCCTAGGCTGGGGGCAGCGCCCCTTAGTTGATACGCAGTATTTT. Amino acid sequence: CASSLGWGQRPLVDTQYF.

The J gene is TRBJ1-6, the V gene TRBV11-2; the match to TRBD1 covers 8 bases. Germline V gene data show CDR1 as SGHAT and CDR2 as FQNNGV. This CDR3 is built from 18 residues. Unmatched junction bases numbered 5, after V lost 1 base and J lost 0 bases. CDR3 in amino acids: CASSLGQGKSSYNSPLHF. CDR3 nucleotides: TGTGCCAGCAGCTTAGGACAGGGGAAATCCTCCTATAATTCACCCCTCCACTTT.

V and J are TRBV6-1 and TRBJ2-3; D is unclear. Germline CDR1 is MNHNS and CDR2 is SASEGT. The CDR3 covers 14 residues. Trimming pared 2 bases from V and 2 bases from J, leaving 8 bases between. CDR3 DNA sequence: TGTGCCAGCAGTGAACCCCCTAACACAGATACGCAGTATTTT. Translating gives CASSEPPNTDTQYF.

This chain joins TRBV5-1 and TRBJ2-3; no definite D call. Trimming took 4 bases from V and 1 from J, leaving 13 bases between them. CDR3 length equals 15 residues. CDR1 and CDR2 from the germline V gene are SGHRS and YFSETQ. Here the CDR3 DNA reads TGCGCCAGCAGCCCGCGTAGATTAGGCACAGATACGCAGTATTTT. It encodes CASSPRRLGTDTQYF. The full variable domain, in which reference TRBV5-1 and TRBJ2-3 provide the parts outside the CDR3, is KAGVTQTPRYLIKTRGQQVTLSCSPISGHRSVSWYQQTPGQGLQFLFEYFSETQRNKGNFPGRFSGRQFSNSRSEMNVSTLELGDSALYLCASSPRRLGTDTQYFGPGTRLTVL.

This clone was seen once. Here the CDR3 DNA reads TGTGCCAGCAGCTTGACACCGACAGGGAAGGGCAATCAGCCCCAGCATTTT. It specifies CASSLTPTGKGNQPQHF. The chain is built from TRBV28 and TRBJ1-5; 7 bases agree with TRBD1. The CDR3 covers 17 residues. Per the germline V gene, CDR1 is MDHEN and CDR2 is SYDVKM. Trimming took 6 bases from V and 2 from J; bases not matched to a gene: 13.

The V and J genes are TRBV2 and TRBJ2-1, with D unresolved. Germline V CDR1 and CDR2: SNHLY, FYNNEI. The CDR3 consists of 14 residues. The V end was cut by 9 bases, the J end by 3 bases, with 15 bases between. The CDR3 reads CASAWPSYYNEQFF. The CDR3 region has the DNA TGTGCCAGTGCCTGGCCGTCCTACTACAATGAGCAGTTCTTC.

The gene calls are TRBV19 and TRBJ1-5; D not resolved. V was cut by 7 bases and J by 4 bases, with 11 bases left in between. The length of the CDR3 is 13 residues. In germline, CDR1 is LNHDA, CDR2 SQIVND (reference sequence). This CDR3 is CASTGRLNQPQHF. The CDR3 DNA follows: TGTGCCAGTACCGGCAGACTTAATCAGCCCCAGCATTTT.

This chain connects TRBV19 to TRBJ1-2; D is unresolved. V dropped 2 bases and J dropped 5 bases, with 6 bases sitting between them. This CDR3 has 12 amino acids. CDR1 is LNHDA and CDR2 is SQIVND in the germline V gene (reference sequence). The CDR3 reads CASSITHYGYTF. In nucleotides, the CDR3 is TGTGCCAGTAGTATAACCCATTATGGCTACACCTTC.